This paragraph reports one TCR beta chain. The data are from a study of T cell responses to AZD1222 COVID-19 vaccine. TCRdb keeps only in-frame clones here, not all; method: immunoSEQ multiplex PCR. In the table there are 100,000 to 150,000 clones, over 90% of which are singletons. The source material was peripheral blood, sampled on day 0 of AZD1222 vaccination. This TCR came from an adult in good health.

The CDR3: CASSQEPGRPEAFF. For the CDR3, the DNA is TGCGCCAGCAGCCAAGAACCGGGGAGGCCTGAAGCTTTCTTT. The rearrangement uses TRBV4-1 and TRBJ1-1; no reliable D call. Deletions cut 0 bases from V and 6 bases from J, with 11 bases between. The germline gives CDR1 MGHRA, CDR2 YSYEKL. This CDR3 comprises 14 residues.